The rows below give T cell receptor beta chains drawn from one sample of a study of blood T cell repertoires in COVID-19. Profiled with immunoSEQ multiplex PCR; TCRdb holds only in-frame clones, not every one. The table lists 250,000 to 350,000 clones, roughly 90% of them singletons. Specimen: peripheral blood. Receptor source: a woman in her twenties or thirties with COVID-19, enrolled during active disease. The CDR3 runs from the conserved cysteine through the conserved F or W. The D gene is left open where the match is weak. Only some rows state a clone size, as once, few, many or a class for expanded clones.

TRBD1 | . | TRBJ1-2 | TRBV9 | CASSGAGGDTF | TGTGCCAGCAGCGGCGCAGGGGGAGACACCTTC
TRBD2 | . | TRBJ2-1 | TRBV24-1 | CATSDPSGRASFNEQFF | TGTGCCACCAGTGACCCTAGCGGGAGGGCCAGTTTCAATGAGCAGTTCTTC
TRBD2 | . | TRBJ2-7 | TRBV29-1 | CSVDLAGASSLYEQYF | TGCAGCGTTGACCTAGCGGGAGCTTCCTCTTTATACGAGCAGTACTTC
TRBD1 | . | TRBJ1-1 | TRBV18 | CASSPGQGISEAFF | TGTGCCAGCTCACCGGGACAGGGGATCAGTGAAGCTTTCTTT
TRBD2 | . | TRBJ2-3 | TRBV9 | CASSVGSGSSADTQYF | TGTGCCAGCAGCGTAGGTAGCGGGAGTTCAGCAGATACGCAGTATTTT
TRBD1 | . | TRBJ2-7 | TRBV6-4 | CASSVATGAGYEQYF | TGTGCCAGCAGTGTCGCGACAGGGGCAGGCTACGAGCAGTACTTC
. | . | TRBJ1-3 | TRBV7-3 | CASSLGGSGNTIYF | TGTGCCAGCAGCTTAGGGGGCTCAGGAAACACCATATATTTT
. | . | TRBJ2-7 | TRBV5-4 | CASRGDTTRDEQYF | TGTGCCAGCAGGGGAGACACGACTCGAGACGAGCAGTACTTC
. | once | TRBJ1-1 | TRBV20-1 | CSARPKTEAFF | TGCAGTGCTAGGCCTAAGACTGAAGCTTTCTTT
. | . | TRBJ2-1 | TRBV28 | CASSSRGRGPRNEQFF | TGTGCCAGCAGTTCCAGGGGCAGGGGACCTCGGAATGAGCAGTTCTTC
. | . | TRBJ1-5 | TRBV19 | CASSVRTNQPQHF | TGTGCCAGTAGTGTCCGGACAAATCAGCCCCAGCATTTT
. | . | TRBJ2-1 | TRBV9 | CASSTSLAHEQFF | TGTGCCAGCAGCACCTCTTTAGCGCATGAGCAGTTCTTC
. | once | TRBJ1-4 | TRBV2 | CASSENSGPTTNEKLFF | TGTGCCAGCAGTGAAAACTCAGGGCCGACAACTAATGAAAAACTGTTTTTT
TRBD1 | . | TRBJ1-1 | TRBV28 | CATNRGHAAFF | TGTGCCACCAACAGGGGCCATGCGGCTTTCTTT
TRBD1 | . | TRBJ1-5 | TRBV5-6 | CASSLGGTGGRDQPQHF | TGTGCCAGCAGCTTGGGAGGGACAGGGGGTCGGGATCAGCCCCAGCATTTT
TRBD1 | . | TRBJ1-4 | TRBV4-1 | CASSRHMGQTNEKLFF | TGCGCCAGCAGCCGACACATGGGACAGACTAATGAAAAACTGTTTTTT
. | once | TRBJ1-2 | TRBV5-1 | CASRKTVGDGYTF | TGCGCCAGCCGGAAGACAGTTGGAGATGGCTACACCTTC
. | once | TRBJ2-3 | TRBV5-1 | CATSGGPADTQYF | TGCGCCACCTCAGGGGGGCCCGCAGATACGCAGTATTTT
TRBD1 | . | TRBJ1-2 | TRBV3-1/TRBV3-2 | CASSQSRGRGGYTF | TGTGCCAGCAGCCAAAGCAGGGGGCGCGGTGGCTACACCTTC
. | . | TRBJ1-1 | TRBV30 | CAWTGTLNTEAFF | TGTGCCTGGACTGGGACACTGAACACTGAAGCTTTCTTT
. | once | TRBJ1-1 | TRBV12-3/TRBV12-4 | CASGGGRTEAFF | TGTGCCAGCGGGGGCGGGAGGACTGAAGCTTTCTTT
TRBD1 | . | TRBJ1-1 | TRBV15 | CATSRGFGTGITEAFF | TGTGCCACCAGCAGGGGTTTCGGGACAGGGATTACTGAAGCTTTCTTT